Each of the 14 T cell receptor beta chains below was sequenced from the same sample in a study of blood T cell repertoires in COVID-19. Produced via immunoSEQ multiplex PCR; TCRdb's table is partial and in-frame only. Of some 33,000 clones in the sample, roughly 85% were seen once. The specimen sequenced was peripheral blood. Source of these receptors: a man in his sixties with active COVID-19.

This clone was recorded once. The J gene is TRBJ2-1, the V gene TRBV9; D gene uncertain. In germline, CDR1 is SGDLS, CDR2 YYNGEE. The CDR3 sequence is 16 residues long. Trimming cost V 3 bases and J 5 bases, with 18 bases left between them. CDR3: CASSAAGPGADNEQFF. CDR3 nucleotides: TGTGCCAGCAGCGCCGCTGGGCCAGGCGCTGACAATGAGCAGTTCTTC.

The CDR3 nucleotides read TGTGCCAGCAGCGTTGTTGGGGGGTATTTCGCTGAAGCTTTCTTT. As protein: CASSVVGGYFAEAFF. This sequence joins TRBV7-9 and TRBJ1-1; D may be TRBD1 (5 bases). CDR3 length equals 15 residues. Trimming shortened V by 5 bases and J by 6 bases, and 19 bases separated the two germline ends. The germline V gene has CDR1 SEHNR and CDR2 FQNEAQ (reference sequence).

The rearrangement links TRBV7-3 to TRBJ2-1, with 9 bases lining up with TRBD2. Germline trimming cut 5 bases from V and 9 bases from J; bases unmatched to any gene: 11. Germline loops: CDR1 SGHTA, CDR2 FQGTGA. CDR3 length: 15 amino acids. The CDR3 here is CASSAGSSGNFEQFF. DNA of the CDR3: TGTGCCAGCAGCGCGGGGTCTAGCGGGAATTTTGAGCAGTTCTTC. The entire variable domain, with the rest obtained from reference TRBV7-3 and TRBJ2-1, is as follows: GAGVSQTPSNKVTEKGKYVELRCDPISGHTALYWYRQSLGQGPEFLIYFQGTGAADDSGLPNDRFFAVRPEGSVSTLKIQRTERGDSAVYLCASSAGSSGNFEQFFGPGTRLTVL.

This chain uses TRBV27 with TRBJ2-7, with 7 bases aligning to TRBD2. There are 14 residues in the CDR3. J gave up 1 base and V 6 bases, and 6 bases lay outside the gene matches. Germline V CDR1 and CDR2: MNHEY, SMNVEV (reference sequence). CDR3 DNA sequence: TGTGCCAGCAGCGGATTTAGCGGGTCCTACGAGCAGTACTTC. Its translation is CASSGFSGSYEQYF.

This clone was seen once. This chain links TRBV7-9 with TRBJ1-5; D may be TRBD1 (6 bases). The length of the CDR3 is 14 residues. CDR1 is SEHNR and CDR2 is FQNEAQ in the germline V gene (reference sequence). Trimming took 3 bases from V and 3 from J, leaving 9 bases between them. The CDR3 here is CASSFGQTNQPQHF. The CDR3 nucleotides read TGTGCCAGCAGCTTTGGACAGACCAATCAGCCCCAGCATTTT.

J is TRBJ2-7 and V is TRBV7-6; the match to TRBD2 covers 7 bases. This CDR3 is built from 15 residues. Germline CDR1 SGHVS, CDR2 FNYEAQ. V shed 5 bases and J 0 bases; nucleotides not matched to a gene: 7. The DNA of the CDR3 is TGTGCCAGCAGCCCCCGAGGGAGGGACTCCTACGAGCAGTACTTC. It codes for CASSPRGRDSYEQYF.

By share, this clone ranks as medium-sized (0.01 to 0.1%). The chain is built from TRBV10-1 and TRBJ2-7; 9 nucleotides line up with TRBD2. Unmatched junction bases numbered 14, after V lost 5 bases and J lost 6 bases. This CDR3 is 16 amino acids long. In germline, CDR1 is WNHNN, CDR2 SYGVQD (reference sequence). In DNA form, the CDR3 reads TGCGCCAGCAGTAAGGGGGCGGGAGGGCAAAGGAGCGAGCAGTACTTC. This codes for CASSKGAGGQRSEQYF.

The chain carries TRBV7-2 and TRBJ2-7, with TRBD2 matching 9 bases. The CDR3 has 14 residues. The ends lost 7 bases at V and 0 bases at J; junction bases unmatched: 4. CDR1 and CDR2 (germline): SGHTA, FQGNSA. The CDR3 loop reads CASIPTSGSYEQYF. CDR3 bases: TGTGCCAGCATCCCGACTAGCGGCTCCTACGAGCAGTACTTC.

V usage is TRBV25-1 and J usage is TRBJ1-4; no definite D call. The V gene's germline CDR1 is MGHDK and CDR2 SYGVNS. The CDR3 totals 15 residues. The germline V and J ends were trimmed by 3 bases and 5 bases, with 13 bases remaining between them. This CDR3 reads CASSDPGRRNEKLFF. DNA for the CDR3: TGTGCCAGCAGTGACCCCGGACGGAGGAATGAAAAACTGTTTTTT.

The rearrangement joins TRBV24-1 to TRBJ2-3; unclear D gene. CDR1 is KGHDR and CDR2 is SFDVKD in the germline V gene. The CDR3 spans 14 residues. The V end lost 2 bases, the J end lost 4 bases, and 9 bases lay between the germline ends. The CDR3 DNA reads TGTGCCACCAGTGATTCGGTGGTAGCAGATACGCAGTATTTT. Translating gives CATSDSVVADTQYF.

CDR3 amino acids: CASSPGLASHEQYV. The CDR3 DNA sequence: TGCGCCAGCAGCCCGGGACTAGCATCCCACGAGCAGTACGTC. The V call is TRBV10-2, the J call TRBJ2-7, with 9 bases matching TRBD2. Trimming at V came to 6 bases and at J to 5 bases, leaving 8 bases not matched to a gene. Germline values: CDR1 WSHSY, CDR2 SAAADI. The CDR3 spans 14 residues.

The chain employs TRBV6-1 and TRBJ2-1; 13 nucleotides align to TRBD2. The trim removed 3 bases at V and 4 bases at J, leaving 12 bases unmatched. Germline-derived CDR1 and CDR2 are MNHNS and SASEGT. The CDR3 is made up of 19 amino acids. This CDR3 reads CASSESLAGGPSLYNEQFF. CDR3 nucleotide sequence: TGTGCCAGCAGTGAGTCACTAGCGGGAGGGCCCTCCCTATACAATGAGCAGTTCTTC.

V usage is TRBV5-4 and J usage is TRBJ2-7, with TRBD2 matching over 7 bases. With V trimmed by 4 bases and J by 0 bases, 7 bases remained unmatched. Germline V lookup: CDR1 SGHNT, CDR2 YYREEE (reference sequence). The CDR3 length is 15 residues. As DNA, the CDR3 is TGTGCCAGCAGCAGGTCTAGCGGAAGCTCCTACGAGCAGTACTTC. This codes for CASSRSSGSSYEQYF.

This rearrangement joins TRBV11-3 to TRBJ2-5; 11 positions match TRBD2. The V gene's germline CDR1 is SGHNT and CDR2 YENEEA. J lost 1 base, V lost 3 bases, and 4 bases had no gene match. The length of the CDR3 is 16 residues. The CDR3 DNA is TGTGCCAGCAGCTTTTTAGCGGGAGGGACCCAAGAGACCCAGTACTTC. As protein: CASSFLAGGTQETQYF.